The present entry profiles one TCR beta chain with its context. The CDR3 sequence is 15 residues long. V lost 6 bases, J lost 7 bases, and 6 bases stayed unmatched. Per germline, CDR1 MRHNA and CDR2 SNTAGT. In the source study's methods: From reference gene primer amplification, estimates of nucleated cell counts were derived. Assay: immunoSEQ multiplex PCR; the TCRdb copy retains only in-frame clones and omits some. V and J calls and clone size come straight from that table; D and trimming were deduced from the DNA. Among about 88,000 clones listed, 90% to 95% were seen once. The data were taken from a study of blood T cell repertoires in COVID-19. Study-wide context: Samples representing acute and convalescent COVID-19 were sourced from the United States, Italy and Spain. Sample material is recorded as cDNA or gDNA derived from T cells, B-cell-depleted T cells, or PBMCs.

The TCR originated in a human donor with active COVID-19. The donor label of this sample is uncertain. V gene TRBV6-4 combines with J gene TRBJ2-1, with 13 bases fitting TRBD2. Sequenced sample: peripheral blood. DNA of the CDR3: TGTGCCAGCAGCGCCGGGACTAGCGGGGCTAATGAGCAGTTCTTC. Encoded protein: CASSAGTSGANEQFF.